The TCR beta chain described here comes from a study of T cell clonotyping in hematopoietic cell transplantation. The CDR3 loop spans 15 amino acids. Per the germline V gene, CDR1 is MNHEY and CDR2 is SMNVEV (reference sequence). V was clipped by 2 bases and J by 7 bases, with 15 bases between them. Broader study findings: Few recipient clonotypes overlapped donors; over 95% were de novo at given depth. No sorting was done, leaving CD4 and CD8 contributions mixed. Pathologically expanded recipient clonotypes increased progressively from day 30 to day 180 as diversity fell.

The sample's time point: recipient sample about 28 days before transplant, after cytoreduction. Samples: about 28 days before transplant, then days 30, 100 and 180 after. Here immunoSEQ multiplex PCR was the method, and the copy in TCRdb shows in-frame clones only, minus some. The sample holds more than 70,000 clones, almost 97% seen once. As to this clone: The antigen is not known.

The rearrangement links TRBV27 to TRBJ1-5; D not resolved. Specimen: peripheral blood mononuclear cells, collected before stem cell transplant. The sequence came from a woman aged 45 to 65 with acute myeloid leukemia. Some clones in this sample may be carry-over from other donors' samples. The CDR3 reads CASSLSYGPRQPQHF. In DNA, the CDR3 is TGTGCCAGCAGTTTAAGTTACGGTCCCAGGCAGCCCCAGCATTTT.